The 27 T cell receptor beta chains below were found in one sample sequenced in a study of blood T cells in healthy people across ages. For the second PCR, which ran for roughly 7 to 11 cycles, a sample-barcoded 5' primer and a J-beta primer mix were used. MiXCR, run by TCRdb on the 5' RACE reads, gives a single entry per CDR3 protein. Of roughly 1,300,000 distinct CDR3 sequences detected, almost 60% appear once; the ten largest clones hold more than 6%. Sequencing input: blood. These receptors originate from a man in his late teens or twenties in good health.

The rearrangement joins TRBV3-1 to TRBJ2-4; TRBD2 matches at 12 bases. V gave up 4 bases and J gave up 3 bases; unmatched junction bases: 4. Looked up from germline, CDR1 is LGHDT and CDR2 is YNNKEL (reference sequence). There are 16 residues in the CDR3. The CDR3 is CASSPGLAGNKNIQYF. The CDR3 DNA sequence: TGTGCCAGCAGCCCTGGACTAGCGGGGAACAAAAACATTCAGTACTTC. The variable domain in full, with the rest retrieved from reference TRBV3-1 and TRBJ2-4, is DTAVSQTPKYLVTQMGNDKSIKCEQNLGHDTMYWYKQDSKKFLKIMFSYNNKELIINETVPNRFSPKSPDKAHLNLHINSLELGDSAVYFCASSPGLAGNKNIQYFGAGTRLSVL.

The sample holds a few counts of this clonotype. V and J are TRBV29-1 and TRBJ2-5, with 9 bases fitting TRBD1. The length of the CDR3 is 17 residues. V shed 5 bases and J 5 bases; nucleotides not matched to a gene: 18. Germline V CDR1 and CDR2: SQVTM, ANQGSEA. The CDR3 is CSVTNGPGQGVGETQYF. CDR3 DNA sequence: TGCAGCGTTACTAACGGCCCGGGACAGGGTGTTGGGGAGACCCAGTACTTC.

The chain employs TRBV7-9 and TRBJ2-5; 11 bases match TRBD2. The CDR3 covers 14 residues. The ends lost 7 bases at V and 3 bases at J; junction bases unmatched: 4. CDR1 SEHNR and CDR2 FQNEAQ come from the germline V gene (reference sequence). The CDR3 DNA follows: TGTGCCAGCATTCAGACTAGCGGGAAAGAGACCCAGTACTTC. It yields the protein CASIQTSGKETQYF.

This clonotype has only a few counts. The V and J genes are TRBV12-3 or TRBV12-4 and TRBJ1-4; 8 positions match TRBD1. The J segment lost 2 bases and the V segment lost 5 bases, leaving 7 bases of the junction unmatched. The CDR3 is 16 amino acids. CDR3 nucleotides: TGTGCCAGCAGTGACAGGGGCCGAACGACTAATGAAAAACTGTTTTTT. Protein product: CASSDRGRTTNEKLFF.

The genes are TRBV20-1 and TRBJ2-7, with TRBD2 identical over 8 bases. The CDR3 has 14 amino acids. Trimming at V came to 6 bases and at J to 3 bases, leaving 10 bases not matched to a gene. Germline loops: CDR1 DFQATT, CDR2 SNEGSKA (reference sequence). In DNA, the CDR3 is TGCAGTGCGCAACTAGCGGCTAATAACTACGAGCAGTACTTC. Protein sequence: CSAQLAANNYEQYF.

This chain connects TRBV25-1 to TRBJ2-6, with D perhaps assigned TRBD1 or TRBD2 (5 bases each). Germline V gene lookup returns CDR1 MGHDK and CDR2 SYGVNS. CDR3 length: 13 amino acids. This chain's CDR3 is CAHGGSGANVLTF. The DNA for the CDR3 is TGTGCTCATGGGGGATCTGGGGCCAACGTCCTGACTTTC. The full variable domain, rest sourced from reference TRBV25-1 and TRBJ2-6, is EADIYQTPRYLVIGTGKKITLECSQTMGHDKMYWYQQDPGMELHLIHYSYGVNSTEKGDLSSESTVSRIRTEHFPLTLESARPSHTSQYLCAHGGSGANVLTFGAGSRLTVL.

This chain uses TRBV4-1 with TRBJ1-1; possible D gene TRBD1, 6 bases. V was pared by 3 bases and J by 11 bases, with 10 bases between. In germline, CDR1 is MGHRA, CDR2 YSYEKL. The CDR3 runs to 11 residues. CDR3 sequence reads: CASSHYREAFF. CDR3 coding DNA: TGCGCCAGCAGCCATTACAGGGAGGCTTTCTTT.

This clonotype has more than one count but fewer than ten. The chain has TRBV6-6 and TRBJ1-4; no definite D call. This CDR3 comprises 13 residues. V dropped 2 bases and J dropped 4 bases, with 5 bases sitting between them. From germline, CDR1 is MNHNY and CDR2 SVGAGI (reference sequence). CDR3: CASSYRRNEKLFF. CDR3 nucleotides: TGTGCCAGCAGTTACCGACGTAATGAAAAACTGTTTTTT.

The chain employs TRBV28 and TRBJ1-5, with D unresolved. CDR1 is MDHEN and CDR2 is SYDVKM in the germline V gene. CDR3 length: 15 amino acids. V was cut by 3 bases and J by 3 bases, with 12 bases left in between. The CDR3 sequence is CASSFAASNNQPQHF. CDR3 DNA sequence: TGTGCCAGCAGTTTTGCGGCTTCAAACAATCAGCCCCAGCATTTT.

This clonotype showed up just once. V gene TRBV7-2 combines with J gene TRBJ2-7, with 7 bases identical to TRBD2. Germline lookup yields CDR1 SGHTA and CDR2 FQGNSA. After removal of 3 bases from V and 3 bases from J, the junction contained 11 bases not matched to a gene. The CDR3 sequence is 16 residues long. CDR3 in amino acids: CASSFLGGGVVYEQYF. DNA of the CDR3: TGTGCCAGCAGCTTTCTGGGGGGAGGGGTTGTCTACGAGCAGTACTTC.

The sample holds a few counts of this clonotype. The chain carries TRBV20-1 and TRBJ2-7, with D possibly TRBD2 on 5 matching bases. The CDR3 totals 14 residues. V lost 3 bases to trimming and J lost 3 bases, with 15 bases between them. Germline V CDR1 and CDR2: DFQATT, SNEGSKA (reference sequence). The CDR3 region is CSARGPGFYYEQYF. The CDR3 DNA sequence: TGCAGTGCTAGGGGCCCGGGATTCTACTACGAGCAGTACTTC.

The DNA for the CDR3 is TGCGCCAGCAGCCAAGATAGGACTTATAGCAATCAGCCCCAGCATTTT. It is translated as CASSQDRTYSNQPQHF. The V gene is TRBV4-1, the J gene TRBJ1-5, with D unresolved. CDR3 length: 16 amino acids. Looked up from germline, CDR1 is MGHRA and CDR2 is YSYEKL. V was pared by 0 bases and J by 0 bases, with 9 bases between.

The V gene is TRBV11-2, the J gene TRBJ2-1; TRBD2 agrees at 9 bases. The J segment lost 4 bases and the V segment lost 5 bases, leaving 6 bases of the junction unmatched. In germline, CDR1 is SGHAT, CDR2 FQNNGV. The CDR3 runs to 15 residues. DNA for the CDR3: TGTGCCAGCAGCCACAGACTAGCGGAATACAATGAGCAGTTCTTC. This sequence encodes CASSHRLAEYNEQFF.

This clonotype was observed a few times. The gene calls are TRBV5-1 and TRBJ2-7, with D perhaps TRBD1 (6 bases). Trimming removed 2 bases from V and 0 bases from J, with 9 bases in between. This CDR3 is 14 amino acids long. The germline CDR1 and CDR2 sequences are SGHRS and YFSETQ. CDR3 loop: CASSFAQGSYEQYF. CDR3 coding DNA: TGCGCCAGCAGCTTTGCACAGGGCTCCTACGAGCAGTACTTC. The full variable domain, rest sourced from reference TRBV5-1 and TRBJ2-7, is KAGVTQTPRYLIKTRGQQVTLSCSPISGHRSVSWYQQTPGQGLQFLFEYFSETQRNKGNFPGRFSGRQFSNSRSEMNVSTLELGDSALYLCASSFAQGSYEQYFGPGTRLTVT.

The CDR3: CSARSRTPSTDTQYF. The DNA of the CDR3 is TGCAGTGCTAGAAGTAGGACCCCAAGCACAGATACGCAGTATTTT. The chain has TRBV20-1 and TRBJ2-3, with no clear D. The V end lost 2 bases, the J end lost 0 bases, and 12 bases lay between the germline ends. The CDR3 extends over 15 amino acids. Germline values: CDR1 DFQATT, CDR2 SNEGSKA (reference sequence).

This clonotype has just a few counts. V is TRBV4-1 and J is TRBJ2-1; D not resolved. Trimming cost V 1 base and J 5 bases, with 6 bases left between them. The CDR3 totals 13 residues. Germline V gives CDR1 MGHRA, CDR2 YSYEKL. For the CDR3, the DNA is TGCGCCAGCAGCCAAGCGTTGGACAATGAGCAGTTCTTC. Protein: CASSQALDNEQFF.

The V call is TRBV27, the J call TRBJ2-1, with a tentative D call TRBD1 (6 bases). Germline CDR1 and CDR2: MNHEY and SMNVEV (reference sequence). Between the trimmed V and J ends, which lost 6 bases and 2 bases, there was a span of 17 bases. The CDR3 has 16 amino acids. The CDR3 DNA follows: TGTGCCAGCAGCTCGACGCAGAAGGGGGCCTACAATGAGCAGTTCTTC. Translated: CASSSTQKGAYNEQFF.

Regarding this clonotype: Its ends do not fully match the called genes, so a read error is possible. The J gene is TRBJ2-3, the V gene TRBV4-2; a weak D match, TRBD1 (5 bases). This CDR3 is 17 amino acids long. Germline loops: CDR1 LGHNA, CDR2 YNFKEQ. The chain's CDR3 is CASSQGVRARTTDTQYF. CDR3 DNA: TGTGCCAGCAGTCAAGGGGTACGGGCCCGAACCACAGATACGCAGTATTTT.

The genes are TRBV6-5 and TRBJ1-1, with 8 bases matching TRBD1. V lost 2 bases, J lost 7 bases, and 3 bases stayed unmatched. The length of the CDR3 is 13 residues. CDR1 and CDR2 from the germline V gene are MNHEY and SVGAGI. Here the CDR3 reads CASSYRTGSEAFF. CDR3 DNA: TGTGCCAGCAGTTACAGGACAGGGAGTGAAGCTTTCTTT.

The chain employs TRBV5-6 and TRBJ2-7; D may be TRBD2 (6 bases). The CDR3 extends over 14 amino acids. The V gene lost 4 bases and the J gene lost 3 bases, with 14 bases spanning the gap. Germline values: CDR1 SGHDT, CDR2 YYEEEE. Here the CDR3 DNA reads TGTGCCAGCAGCGAAGAGGGACTTATCTACGAGCAGTACTTC. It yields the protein CASSEEGLIYEQYF.

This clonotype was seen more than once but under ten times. DNA of the CDR3: TGCAGTGCTAGACCCCAAGGTCTAGCGAGCACAGATACGCAGTATTTT. This translates into CSARPQGLASTDTQYF. V is TRBV20-1 and J is TRBJ2-3; a weak D match, TRBD2 (6 bases). The CDR3 loop spans 16 amino acids. The ends were cut back, 2 bases at V and 0 bases at J, with 15 bases in the middle. Germline loops: CDR1 DFQATT, CDR2 SNEGSKA (reference sequence).

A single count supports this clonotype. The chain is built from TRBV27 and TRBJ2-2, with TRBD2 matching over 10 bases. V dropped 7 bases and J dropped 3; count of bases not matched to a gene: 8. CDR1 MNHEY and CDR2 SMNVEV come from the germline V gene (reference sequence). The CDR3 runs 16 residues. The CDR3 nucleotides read TGTGCCAGCACCCCCACGGGGACTAGCGACACCGGGGAGCTGTTTTTT. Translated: CASTPTGTSDTGELFF.

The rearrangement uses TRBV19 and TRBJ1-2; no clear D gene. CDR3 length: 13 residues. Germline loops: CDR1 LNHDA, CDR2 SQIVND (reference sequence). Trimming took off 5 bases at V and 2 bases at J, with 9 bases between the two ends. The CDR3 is CASSQAENYGYTF. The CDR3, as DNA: TGTGCCAGTAGTCAGGCGGAGAACTATGGCTACACCTTC. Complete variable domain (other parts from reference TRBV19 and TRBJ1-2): DGGITQSPKYLFRKEGQNVTLSCEQNLNHDAMYWYRQDPGQGLRLIYYSQIVNDFQKGDIAEGYSVSREKKESFPLTVTSAQKNPTAFYLCASSQAENYGYTFGSGTRLTVV.

The chain's CDR3 is CASSEGVSSGANVLTF. CDR3 coding DNA: TGTGCCAGCAGTGAAGGGGTGAGCTCTGGGGCCAACGTCCTGACTTTC. The V gene is TRBV2, the J gene TRBJ2-6; D gene uncertain. CDR1 is SNHLY, CDR2 FYNNEI, per germline. Trimming took 1 base from V and 0 from J, leaving 7 bases between them. This CDR3 contains 16 residues.

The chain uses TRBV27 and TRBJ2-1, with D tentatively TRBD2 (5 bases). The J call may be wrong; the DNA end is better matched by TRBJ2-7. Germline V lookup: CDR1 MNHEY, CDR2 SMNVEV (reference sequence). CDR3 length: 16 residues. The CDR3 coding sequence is TGTGCCACCCGGTGGGGAGCGCACAACTCCTACAATGAGCAGTACTTC. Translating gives CATRWGAHNSYNEQYF.

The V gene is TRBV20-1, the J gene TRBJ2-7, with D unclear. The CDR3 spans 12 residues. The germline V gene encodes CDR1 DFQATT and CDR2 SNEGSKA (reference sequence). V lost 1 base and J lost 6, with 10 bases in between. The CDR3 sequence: CSARGAFGEQYF. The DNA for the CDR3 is TGCAGTGCTAGAGGGGCGTTCGGCGAGCAGTACTTC.

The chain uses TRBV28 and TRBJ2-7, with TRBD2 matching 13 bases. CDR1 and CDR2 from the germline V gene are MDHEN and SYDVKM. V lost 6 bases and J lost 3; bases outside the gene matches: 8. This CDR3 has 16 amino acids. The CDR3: CASSNLGLAGVYEQYF. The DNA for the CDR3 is TGTGCCAGCAGCAATCTAGGACTAGCGGGGGTCTACGAGCAGTACTTC. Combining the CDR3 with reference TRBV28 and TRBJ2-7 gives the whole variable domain DVKVTQSSRYLVKRTGEKVFLECVQDMDHENMFWYRQDPGLGLRLIYFSYDVKMKEKGDIPEGYSVSREKKERFSLILESASTNQTSMYLCASSNLGLAGVYEQYFGPGTRLTVT.